This record concerns one T cell receptor beta chain sequence. This CDR3 is 14 amino acids long. Trimming took off 1 base at V and 2 bases at J, with 12 bases between the two ends. Germline CDR1 and CDR2: DFQATT and SNEGSKA (reference sequence). These data originate in a study of CD8 T cells in ankylosing spondylitis. TCRdb re-called the 5' RACE reads with MiXCR, one entry per CDR3 protein. Of approximately 290,000 distinct CDR3 sequences listed, around 20% are singletons. V usage is TRBV20-1 and J usage is TRBJ2-7, with D unresolved. Sequenced material: blood, either unsorted or a sorted T cell fraction (not recorded which). The clonotype was recovered from a female donor with ankylosing spondylitis or in good health (not recorded which). The CDR3 spells CSARARRTPYEQYF. CDR3 DNA: TGCAGTGCTAGAGCGCGGCGGACGCCCTACGAGCAGTACTTC.